The 26 T cell receptor beta chains presented below share a single source sample, sequenced in a study of human T cells and chemical hapten exposure. Described time point: patch test 3, about 24 weeks after DPC sensitization. Treatment described: therapeutic diphenylcyclopropenone sensitization with weekly scalp DPC. TCRdb reanalysed the RACE reads using MiXCR and keeps one entry per CDR3 protein. The repertoire includes around 70,000 distinct CDR3 sequences, 11% of them detected once, and roughly 1.5% sits in the top ten. The source material was whole blood, sampled in connection with sensitization to the hapten diphenylcyclopropenone (DPC). The source is a woman aged 45-60 years with alopecia areata. Some clones in this sample may be carry-over from other donors' samples.

The chain has TRBV19 and TRBJ2-3, with TRBD1 identical over 9 bases. This CDR3 is 14 amino acids long. CDR1 and CDR2 (germline): LNHDA, SQIVND (reference sequence). The V segment lost 6 bases and the J segment 3 bases; nucleotides outside the gene matches: 4. The CDR3 protein is CASSRDRATDTQYF. Written as DNA, the CDR3 is TGTGCCAGTAGCCGGGACAGGGCGACAGATACGCAGTATTTT. Full variable domain (outside the CDR3, taken from reference TRBV19 and TRBJ2-3): DGGITQSPKYLFRKEGQNVTLSCEQNLNHDAMYWYRQDPGQGLRLIYYSQIVNDFQKGDIAEGYSVSREKKESFPLTVTSAQKNPTAFYLCASSRDRATDTQYFGPGTRLTVL.

In this sample, this clonotype turned up a few times. The chain employs TRBV12-3 or TRBV12-4 and TRBJ2-2; 7 positions match TRBD2. The CDR3 covers 18 residues. Trimming cost V 0 bases and J 1 base; bases outside gene matches: 8. The CDR3 protein is CASSLAGGPFGNTGELFF. As DNA, the CDR3 is TGTGCCAGCAGTTTAGCGGGAGGGCCCTTCGGGAACACCGGGGAGCTGTTTTTT.

In this sample, this clonotype turned up a few times. The rearrangement uses TRBV7-9 and TRBJ2-2; 9 nucleotides match TRBD1. J lost 7 bases, V lost 6 bases, and 6 bases had no gene match. CDR1 and CDR2 from the germline V gene are SEHNR and FQNEAQ (reference sequence). This CDR3 has 14 residues. CDR3 DNA: TGTGCCAGCAGATCGACAGGGGGTAACGGGGAGCTGTTTTTT. Its translation is CASRSTGGNGELFF.

The gene calls are TRBV7-9 and TRBJ2-2, with D unclear. Germline CDR1 SEHNR, CDR2 FQNEAQ (reference sequence). Trimming took off 3 bases at V and 4 bases at J, with 9 bases between the two ends. The CDR3 covers 14 residues. The CDR3 spells CASSFAISTGELFF. The CDR3 DNA sequence: TGTGCCAGCAGCTTTGCAATAAGCACCGGGGAGCTGTTTTTT.

Details on this clonotype: Because the CDR3 is missing its conserved closing phenylalanine or tryptophan, this is likely a read error. The DNA is left out, because the CDR3 cannot be placed on it with certainty; the CDR3 is given as TCRdb lists it. The chain combines TRBV7-8 with TRBJ2-4. Germline V gene lookup returns CDR1 SGHVS and CDR2 FQNEAQ. With termini counted, the CDR3 has 14 amino acids. CDR3 sequence: CASSLEFTSSVPVL.

The table lists this clonotype with many counts. J is TRBJ1-4 and V is TRBV5-1; TRBD1 agrees at 9 bases. Per the germline V gene, CDR1 is SGHRS and CDR2 is YFSETQ. V lost 2 bases and J lost 8; bases outside the gene matches: 4. This CDR3 is 14 amino acids long. The CDR3 DNA is TGCGCCAGCAGCTTTACAGGGGGCGAGGAAAAACTGTTTTTT. Protein: CASSFTGGEEKLFF.

This clonotype was detected a few times. This chain connects TRBV27 to TRBJ2-7; perhaps TRBD2 as D (5 bases). V dropped 3 bases and J dropped 0 bases, with 12 bases sitting between them. CDR1 is MNHEY and CDR2 is SMNVEV in the germline V gene (reference sequence). CDR3 size: 15 residues. The CDR3 DNA follows: TGTGCCAGCAGTTTCCAATTTGGGAGCTCCTACGAGCAGTACTTC. It codes for CASSFQFGSSYEQYF.

This clonotype was seen once. This chain joins TRBV20-1 and TRBJ1-6; D not resolved. Germline V gene lookup returns CDR1 DFQATT and CDR2 SNEGSKA (reference sequence). This CDR3 is 14 amino acids long. V was clipped by 3 bases and J by 10 bases, with 16 bases between them. The DNA for the CDR3 is TGCAGTGCTAGTCGGGAGGGAGAAGGATCACCCCTCCACTTT. As protein: CSASREGEGSPLHF.

The chain couples TRBV5-1 to TRBJ1-2; D is unresolved. The V gene lost 0 bases and the J gene lost 4 bases, with 7 bases spanning the gap. The CDR3 is 13 residues long. Per the germline V gene, CDR1 is SGHRS and CDR2 is YFSETQ. The chain's CDR3 is CASSLETGYGYTF. The CDR3 nucleotides are TGCGCCAGCAGCTTGGAAACTGGCTATGGCTACACCTTC.

This clonotype was seen ten or more times. The V call is TRBV29-1, the J call TRBJ2-7; D may be TRBD2 (5 bases). CDR1 is SQVTM, CDR2 ANQGSEA, per germline. CDR3 length equals 11 residues. Trimming cost V 6 bases and J 4 bases, with 10 bases left between them. CDR3 sequence: CSVALAYEQYF. The CDR3, as DNA: TGCAGCGTCGCCCTAGCTTACGAGCAGTACTTC.

This clonotype was seen a few times. The V call is TRBV2, the J call TRBJ1-6, with D uncertain. Germline V gene lookup returns CDR1 SNHLY and CDR2 FYNNEI. V was cut by 3 bases and J by 5 bases, with 11 bases left in between. This CDR3 comprises 15 residues. CDR3 in amino acids: CASSEERTNNSPLHF. In DNA, the CDR3 is TGTGCCAGCAGTGAGGAGAGGACTAATAATTCACCCCTCCACTTT.

This clonotype was counted many times. The chain is built from TRBV6-2 or TRBV6-3 and TRBJ2-7; D is unclear. Per germline, CDR1 MNHEY and CDR2 SVGEGT. V dropped 1 base and J dropped 7 bases, with 14 bases sitting between them. The CDR3 extends over 14 amino acids. The CDR3 nucleotides are TGTGCCAGCAGTTACTGGGCAGGATCACGGGAGCAGTACTTC. It codes for CASSYWAGSREQYF.

The chain uses TRBV5-1 and TRBJ2-7, with 11 bases that match TRBD2. Germline values: CDR1 SGHRS, CDR2 YFSETQ. The ends lost 2 bases at V and 3 bases at J; junction bases unmatched: 4. This CDR3 is built from 15 residues. CDR3: CASSFGLAGGYEQYF. The CDR3 DNA reads as TGCGCCAGCAGCTTTGGGCTAGCGGGGGGCTACGAGCAGTACTTC.

There are many counts of this clonotype. The CDR3 bases are TGTGCCAGCAACAGGGGAGCAACTAATGAAAAACTGTTTTTT. It is translated as CASNRGATNEKLFF. V is TRBV6-1 and J is TRBJ1-4, with 7 bases aligning to TRBD1. The CDR3 totals 14 residues. CDR1 MNHNS and CDR2 SASEGT come from the germline V gene. Losses at the gene ends were 7 bases for V and 0 bases for J; bases not matched to a gene: 2.

This clonotype was observed a few times. The chain uses TRBV7-9 and TRBJ1-5; tentatively, D is TRBD1 (5 bases). Trimming stripped 5 bases from V and 0 bases from J, with 8 bases between. Germline lookup yields CDR1 SEHNR and CDR2 FQNEAQ (reference sequence). The CDR3 extends over 14 amino acids. CDR3 loop: CASSNGHSNQPQHF. CDR3 DNA: TGTGCCAGCAGCAACGGACATAGCAATCAGCCCCAGCATTTT.

Only a few counts were recorded for this clonotype. The V call is TRBV7-8, the J call TRBJ2-1; possibly TRBD2 for D (5 bases). The CDR3 loop spans 16 amino acids. Between the trimmed V and J ends, which lost 0 bases and 0 bases, there was a span of 9 bases. The germline gives CDR1 SGHVS, CDR2 FQNEAQ. CDR3 residues: CASSLAGESSYNEQFF. The CDR3 DNA is TGTGCCAGCAGCTTAGCCGGGGAAAGCTCCTACAATGAGCAGTTCTTC.

This clonotype has a handful of counts. This sequence joins TRBV7-2 and TRBJ2-1; 8 bases are shared with TRBD2. The germline V gene has CDR1 SGHTA and CDR2 FQGNSA. This CDR3 comprises 16 residues. V was clipped by 5 bases and J by 13 bases; unmatched bases: 19. The CDR3 sequence: CASSKGLEGGGLRQFF. CDR3 bases: TGTGCCAGCAGCAAGGGACTAGAGGGTGGAGGCCTTCGTCAGTTCTTC.

This clonotype was counted at least ten times. The chain combines TRBV6-5 with TRBJ1-3; D not certain. Trimming took 4 bases from V and 1 from J, leaving 5 bases between them. Germline lookup yields CDR1 MNHEY and CDR2 SVGAGI. CDR3 length: 13 amino acids. The chain's CDR3 is CASSSESGNTIYF. The CDR3 DNA sequence: TGTGCCAGCAGTTCTGAGTCTGGAAACACCATATATTTT.

In its sample, this clonotype was seen a few times. The chain is built from TRBV7-9 and TRBJ1-1; D not resolved. This CDR3 spans 15 amino acids. Germline V gives CDR1 SEHNR, CDR2 FQNEAQ (reference sequence). Trimming removed 4 bases at V and 10 bases at J, with 22 bases between. CDR3 sequence (DNA): TGTGCCAGCAGCTCTAACTGGCGGGGTGATGCGGGAGCTTTCTTT. Amino acid sequence: CASSSNWRGDAGAFF.

In its sample, this clonotype was seen many times. The chain carries TRBV5-1 and TRBJ1-2; weak D call: TRBD1 (6 bases). V was pared by 0 bases and J by 6 bases, with 15 bases between. Germline assignment: CDR1 SGHRS and CDR2 YFSETQ. This CDR3 has 15 amino acids. CDR3 nucleotides: TGCGCCAGCAGCTTGGCGGGGGCCGGTCCGGATGGCTACACCTTC. It is translated as CASSLAGAGPDGYTF.

The V call is TRBV7-9, the J call TRBJ1-4, with unresolved D. V was pared by 5 bases and J by 3 bases, with 10 bases between. The CDR3 is 14 residues long. Per germline, CDR1 SEHNR and CDR2 FQNEAQ (reference sequence). The CDR3 coding sequence is TGTGCCAGCAGCCAGGAGGGTTCTAATGAAAAACTGTTTTTT. It yields the protein CASSQEGSNEKLFF.

This clonotype has a count of ten or more. This CDR3 reads CASSLDSSASYEQYF. CDR3 DNA sequence: TGTGCCAGCAGCTTAGATTCATCGGCCTCCTACGAGCAGTACTTC. The V call is TRBV11-3, the J call TRBJ2-7; D gene ambiguous. Per germline, CDR1 SGHNT and CDR2 YENEEA. The CDR3 totals 15 residues. Deletions cut 0 bases from V and 0 bases from J, with 9 bases between.

The chain links TRBV7-9 to TRBJ2-3; 10 bases agree with TRBD2. V gave up 5 bases and J gave up 5 bases; unmatched junction bases: 7. Germline-derived CDR1 and CDR2 are SEHNR and FQNEAQ (reference sequence). This CDR3 region has 15 residues. The CDR3 is CASSRQRGGEDTQYF. The CDR3 DNA reads TGTGCCAGCAGCCGCCAGCGGGGGGGAGAAGATACGCAGTATTTT.

This clonotype was detected many times. This sequence joins TRBV12-3 or TRBV12-4 and TRBJ2-2; the D gene is possibly TRBD2 (6 bases). V was shortened by 6 bases and J by 0 bases, with 8 bases between the two germline ends. This CDR3 region has 14 residues. CDR3 DNA: TGTGCCAGCAGAGGGACTTCGAACACCGGGGAGCTGTTTTTT. Translating it yields CASRGTSNTGELFF.

This clonotype was observed at least ten times. This chain connects TRBV27 to TRBJ2-7; D might be TRBD2 (6 bases). Trimming left V 0 bases short and J 3 bases short, with 6 bases between. The CDR3 spans 13 residues. The V gene's germline CDR1 is MNHEY and CDR2 SMNVEV (reference sequence). Here the CDR3 DNA reads TGTGCCAGCAGTTTATCCGGGGGCTACGAGCAGTACTTC. Residues: CASSLSGGYEQYF.

This clonotype has more than one count but fewer than ten. V is TRBV20-1 and J is TRBJ1-6, with TRBD1 matching 9 bases. The germline CDR1 and CDR2 sequences are DFQATT and SNEGSKA (reference sequence). The CDR3 runs 14 residues. V dropped 3 bases and J dropped 9; count of bases not matched to a gene: 6. For the CDR3, the DNA is TGCAGTGCTAGCGTCCCGGGACAGGGTTCACCCCTCCACTTT. Protein product: CSASVPGQGSPLHF.